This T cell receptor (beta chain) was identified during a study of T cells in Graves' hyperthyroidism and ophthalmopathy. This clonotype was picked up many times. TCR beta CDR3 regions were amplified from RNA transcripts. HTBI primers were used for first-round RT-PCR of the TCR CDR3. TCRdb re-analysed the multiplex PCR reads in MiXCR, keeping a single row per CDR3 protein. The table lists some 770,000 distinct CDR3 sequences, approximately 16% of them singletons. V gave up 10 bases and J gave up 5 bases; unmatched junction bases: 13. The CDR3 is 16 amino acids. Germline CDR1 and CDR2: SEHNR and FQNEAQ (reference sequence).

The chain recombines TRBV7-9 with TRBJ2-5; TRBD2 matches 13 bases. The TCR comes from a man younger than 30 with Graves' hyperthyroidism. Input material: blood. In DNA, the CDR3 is TGTGCCATCCCAGGACTAGCGGGAGTCGGTAGGGAGACCCAGTACTTC. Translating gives CAIPGLAGVGRETQYF.